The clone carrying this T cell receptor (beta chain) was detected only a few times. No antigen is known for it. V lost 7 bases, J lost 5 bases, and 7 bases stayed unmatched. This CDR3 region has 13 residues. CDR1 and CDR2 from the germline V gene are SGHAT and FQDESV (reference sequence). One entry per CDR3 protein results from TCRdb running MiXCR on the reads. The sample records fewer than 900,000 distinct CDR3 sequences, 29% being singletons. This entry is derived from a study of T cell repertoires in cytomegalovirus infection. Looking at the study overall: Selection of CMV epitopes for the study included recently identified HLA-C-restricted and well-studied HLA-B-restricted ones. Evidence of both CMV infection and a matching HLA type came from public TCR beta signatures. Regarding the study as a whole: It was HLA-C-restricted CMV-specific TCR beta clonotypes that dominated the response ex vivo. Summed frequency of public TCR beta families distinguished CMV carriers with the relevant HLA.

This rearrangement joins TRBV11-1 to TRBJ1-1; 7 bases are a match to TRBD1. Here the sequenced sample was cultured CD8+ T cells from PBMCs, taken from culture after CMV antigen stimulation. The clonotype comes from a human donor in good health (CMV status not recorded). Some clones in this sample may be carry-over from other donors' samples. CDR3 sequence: CASTFGQATEAFF. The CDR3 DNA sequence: TGTGCCAGCACCTTCGGACAGGCTACTGAAGCTTTCTTT.